This passage covers 29 T cell receptor beta chains from one sample sequenced in a study of blood T cells in healthy people across ages. Then a second PCR, running roughly 7 to 11 cycles, was carried out with a sample-barcoded 5' primer and a J-beta primer mix. Using its own MiXCR run on the 5' RACE reads, TCRdb lists one record per CDR3 protein. The table includes about 640,000 distinct CDR3 sequences, 45% to 65% detected once. Sequencing was done on a sample of blood. The receptors originated from a man aged 60 to 75 in good health.

J is TRBJ2-2 and V is TRBV28, with TRBD2 matching 7 bases. The V gene end was trimmed by 6 bases and the J gene end by 6 bases; junction bases not matched to a gene: 10. Germline assignment: CDR1 MDHEN and CDR2 SYDVKM. This CDR3 region has 15 residues. CDR3 sequence (DNA): TGTGCCAGCAGCCGCTTCGGAGCGGGGCCCGGGGAGCTGTTTTTT. Its translation is CASSRFGAGPGELFF.

This chain connects TRBV10-3 to TRBJ2-1, with D perhaps matching TRBD2 (5 bases). Trimming shortened V by 2 bases and J by 10 bases, and 9 bases separated the two germline ends. Per germline, CDR1 ENHRY and CDR2 SYGVKD. The CDR3 contains 12 residues. CDR3 region: CAISEGLLEQFF. CDR3 DNA sequence: TGTGCCATCAGTGAGGGACTCTTGGAGCAGTTCTTC.

V and J are TRBV27 and TRBJ2-1; TRBD1 matches at 7 bases. The V gene end was trimmed by 6 bases and the J gene end by 6 bases; junction bases not matched to a gene: 17. The length of the CDR3 is 17 residues. Germline CDR1 MNHEY, CDR2 SMNVEV (reference sequence). As DNA, the CDR3 is TGTGCCAGCAGCTTGGCGAGGGGTCAGGGGGTAAGCAATGAGCAGTTCTTC. Translating gives CASSLARGQGVSNEQFF.

This clonotype was detected a few times. This sequence joins TRBV4-1 and TRBJ2-5; D possibly corresponds to TRBD1 (5 bases). This CDR3 region has 15 residues. Trimming removed 0 bases at V and 1 base at J, with 9 bases between. Per the germline V gene, CDR1 is MGHRA and CDR2 is YSYEKL. The CDR3 sequence: CASSQDLTAQETQYF. CDR3 nucleotides: TGCGCCAGCAGCCAAGATTTGACAGCCCAAGAGACCCAGTACTTC.

This clonotype was counted between two and nine times. The chain is built from TRBV20-1 and TRBJ2-1; TRBD1 aligns across 10 bases. The DNA end lines up better with TRBJ2-7; the J call may be wrong. This CDR3 comprises 13 residues. CDR1 is DFQATT and CDR2 is SNEGSKA in the germline V gene (reference sequence). The CDR3 sequence is CSASGTGAYEQYF. The CDR3 DNA is TGCAGTGCGTCCGGGACAGGGGCCTACGAGCAGTACTTC.

This chain connects TRBV4-1 to TRBJ1-6, with 10 positions matching TRBD1. The V gene's germline CDR1 is MGHRA and CDR2 YSYEKL. The J segment lost 6 bases and the V segment lost 4 bases, leaving 6 bases of the junction unmatched. The CDR3 covers 16 residues. The CDR3 sequence: CASSPGQGVFNSPLHF. CDR3 coding DNA: TGCGCCAGCAGCCCCGGACAGGGGGTATTTAATTCACCCCTCCACTTT.

This clonotype was counted only a few times. The chain has TRBV6-4 and TRBJ1-2; perhaps TRBD1 as D (5 bases). The length of the CDR3 is 13 residues. The germline V gene has CDR1 MRHNA and CDR2 SNTAGT. V was trimmed by 0 bases and J by 7 bases, leaving 9 bases between them. Written as DNA, the CDR3 is TGTGCCAGCAGTGACTCGGGGGGAGCTGGCTACACCTTC. Its protein product is CASSDSGGAGYTF.

The chain is built from TRBV6-5 and TRBJ2-7; no clear D gene. TRBJ2-5 explains the end of the DNA better; the J call may be wrong. This CDR3 spans 13 amino acids. Germline V CDR1 and CDR2: MNHEY, SVGAGI. Here the CDR3 reads CASKTDGLETQYF. CDR3 in DNA: TGTGCCAGCAAAACGGACGGGTTGGAGACCCAGTACTTC.

The rearrangement joins TRBV10-3 to TRBJ2-1; 12 bases match TRBD2. Germline CDR1 reads ENHRY; CDR2 reads SYGVKD. The CDR3 loop spans 20 amino acids. Trimming cost V 3 bases and J 3 bases; bases outside gene matches: 15. This chain's CDR3 is CAISDPELAGGPGHYNEQFF. CDR3 sequence (DNA): TGTGCCATCAGTGATCCTGAGCTAGCGGGGGGGCCGGGTCACTACAATGAGCAGTTCTTC.

The gene calls are TRBV7-2 and TRBJ2-1; no clear D gene. There are 16 residues in the CDR3. V shed 1 base and J shed 4 bases, with 14 bases lying between them. The germline V gene has CDR1 SGHTA and CDR2 FQGNSA. For the CDR3, the DNA is TGTGCCAGCAGCTTAGGAGGTAGGACGGGTTACAATGAGCAGTTCTTC. It encodes CASSLGGRTGYNEQFF.

The genes are TRBV5-1 and TRBJ1-1; 7 positions agree with TRBD1. Unmatched junction bases numbered 4, after V lost 5 bases and J lost 0 bases. The CDR3 runs to 14 residues. Germline V lookup: CDR1 SGHRS, CDR2 YFSETQ. Here the CDR3 reads CASRTGTMNTEAFF. CDR3 nucleotides: TGCGCCAGCAGGACAGGGACCATGAACACTGAAGCTTTCTTT.

This clonotype has a single count. The chain carries TRBV28 and TRBJ2-4; D unclear. With 7 bases removed from V and 2 bases from J, the gap between germline ends came to 12 bases. CDR1 is MDHEN, CDR2 SYDVKM, per germline. This CDR3 has 14 amino acids. The CDR3 nucleotides are TGTGCCAGCACTCACGGTCGAACCAAAAACATTCAGTACTTC. Encoded protein: CASTHGRTKNIQYF.

The V gene is TRBV29-1, the J gene TRBJ1-1; no definite D call. Trimming removed 4 bases at V and 0 bases at J, with 9 bases between. This CDR3 has 13 amino acids. The germline V gene encodes CDR1 SQVTM and CDR2 ANQGSEA. CDR3 residues: CSVGSRMNTEAFF. In nucleotides, the CDR3 is TGCAGCGTTGGTAGCAGGATGAACACTGAAGCTTTCTTT.

The chain couples TRBV20-1 to TRBJ2-1; D call uncertain. The germline V and J ends were trimmed by 1 base and 0 bases, with 7 bases remaining between them. CDR1 is DFQATT and CDR2 is SNEGSKA in the germline V gene (reference sequence). The CDR3 is 14 residues long. The CDR3 here is CSARGDSSYNEQFF. The DNA of the CDR3 is TGCAGTGCTAGAGGTGATAGCTCCTACAATGAGCAGTTCTTC.

The CDR3 DNA reads as TGTGCCAGCAGTTTACTGGGGTCGGCTAATTCACCCCTCCACTTT. Its protein product is CASSLLGSANSPLHF. The chain joins TRBV2 to TRBJ1-6; D ambiguous. The V gene lost 5 bases and the J gene lost 6 bases, with 14 bases spanning the gap. The CDR3 extends over 15 amino acids. CDR1 is SNHLY and CDR2 is FYNNEI in the germline V gene.

V usage is TRBV4-2 and J usage is TRBJ1-4; a weak D match, TRBD1 (6 bases). Germline V lookup: CDR1 LGHNA, CDR2 YNFKEQ. V shed 0 bases and J shed 6 bases, with 11 bases lying between them. This CDR3 has 15 amino acids. This CDR3 reads CASSQDRGPDEKLFF. The CDR3 nucleotides read TGTGCCAGCAGCCAAGATCGGGGGCCGGATGAAAAACTGTTTTTT.

V usage is TRBV7-2 and J usage is TRBJ2-1; D gene uncertain. This CDR3 contains 14 residues. V shed 1 base and J shed 5 bases, with 9 bases lying between them. The V gene's germline CDR1 is SGHTA and CDR2 FQGNSA. The CDR3: CASSLGRQNNEQFF. Here the CDR3 DNA reads TGTGCCAGCAGCTTAGGTAGGCAGAACAATGAGCAGTTCTTC.

This clonotype was found a few times. This chain uses TRBV20-1 with TRBJ2-5; TRBD2 matches at 7 bases. Germline CDR1 reads DFQATT; CDR2 reads SNEGSKA (reference sequence). The CDR3 extends over 12 amino acids. With 3 bases clipped from V and 5 bases from J, the junction kept 3 bases outside the gene matches. The CDR3 DNA is TGCAGTGCTAGCGGGGGAGGGGAGACCCAGTACTTC. It yields the protein CSASGGGETQYF.

The CDR3 region has the DNA TGTGCCAGCAGCGCCCTCAGGGAGGGGTCTGAAGCTTTCTTT. This encodes CASSALREGSEAFF. The genes are TRBV9 and TRBJ1-1; D is possibly TRBD1 (5 bases). The CDR3 covers 14 residues. V was pared by 3 bases and J by 6 bases, with 15 bases between. Germline V lookup: CDR1 SGDLS, CDR2 YYNGEE.

This clonotype has only a few counts. A much more abundant neighbour one base away suggests this may be a read error. The chain uses TRBV11-2 and TRBJ2-1; no clear D gene. The V gene's germline CDR1 is SGHAT and CDR2 FQNNGV. V lost 0 bases to trimming and J lost 1 base, with 7 bases between them. The CDR3 is made up of 15 amino acids. The chain's CDR3 is CASSLDKGSYNEQFF. The CDR3, as DNA: TGTGCCAGCAGCTTAGACAAGGGATCCTACAATGAGCAGTTCTTC.

Worth noting for this clonotype: As the CDR3 is not closed by the conserved phenylalanine or tryptophan, this likely results from a read error. V and J are TRBV7-9 and TRBJ2-4, with TRBD2 matching over 8 bases. The CDR3 sequence is 19 residues long. Germline loops: CDR1 SEHNR, CDR2 FQNEAQ (reference sequence). With 0 bases clipped from V and 0 bases from J, the junction kept 10 bases outside the gene matches. The DNA of the CDR3 is TGTGCCAGCAGCTTAGCAGGAGGTAGCGGGGCCCTAGCCAAAAACATTCAGTACTAC. It encodes CASSLAGGSGALAKNIQYY.

The V gene is TRBV5-1, the J gene TRBJ2-5, with D tentatively TRBD2 (6 bases). Germline CDR1 reads SGHRS; CDR2 reads YFSETQ. The CDR3 is made up of 14 amino acids. Deletions cut 3 bases from V and 3 bases from J, with 12 bases between. The CDR3 is CASSSGRTKETQYF. The CDR3 bases are TGCGCCAGCAGCTCGGGGAGGACGAAAGAGACCCAGTACTTC.

The rearrangement uses TRBV6-5 and TRBJ2-1; possibly TRBD1 for D (6 bases). The germline CDR1 and CDR2 sequences are MNHEY and SVGAGI. The CDR3 is 15 residues long. The V end lost 5 bases, the J end lost 4 bases, and 15 bases lay between the germline ends. CDR3 sequence reads: CASSENPGQYNEQFF. The DNA for the CDR3 is TGTGCCAGCAGTGAAAACCCGGGACAATACAATGAGCAGTTCTTC.

This chain joins TRBV29-1 and TRBJ2-1; TRBD2 agrees at 13 bases. Germline V gene sequence: CDR1 SQVTM, CDR2 ANQGSEA. CDR3 length equals 14 residues. V dropped 4 bases and J dropped 5; count of bases not matched to a gene: 2. The CDR3 nucleotides read TGCAGCGTTGCGACTAGCGGGGGGCACAATGAGCAGTTCTTC. Its protein is CSVATSGGHNEQFF.

The rearrangement joins TRBV7-9 to TRBJ1-4; possible D gene TRBD1, 6 bases. Germline V gene lookup returns CDR1 SEHNR and CDR2 FQNEAQ (reference sequence). There are 15 residues in the CDR3. The V and J ends lost 5 bases and 7 bases respectively, with 17 bases between them. The CDR3 here is CASSATGNLIEKLFF. The CDR3 DNA reads TGTGCCAGCAGCGCAACAGGGAACTTAATTGAAAAACTGTTTTTT.

The rearrangement links TRBV4-1 to TRBJ1-2, with D possibly matching TRBD1 (6 bases). CDR3 length: 17 amino acids. Trimming took 0 bases from V and 0 from J, leaving 14 bases between them. Germline values: CDR1 MGHRA, CDR2 YSYEKL. CDR3 coding DNA: TGCGCCAGCAGCCAAGATGAGAACAGGGCGTCTAACTATGGCTACACCTTC. It codes for CASSQDENRASNYGYTF.

The rearrangement links TRBV29-1 to TRBJ2-5; 8 nucleotides match TRBD2. With 0 bases clipped from V and 5 bases from J, the junction kept 5 bases outside the gene matches. Germline V gene sequence: CDR1 SQVTM, CDR2 ANQGSEA. The CDR3 spans 14 residues. CDR3 bases: TGCAGCGTTGAAGATAAATCGGGGGGGGAGACCCAGTACTTC. Protein: CSVEDKSGGETQYF.

The CDR3 here is CSARDLYGYTF. The DNA of the CDR3 is TGCAGTGCTAGAGATCTCTATGGCTACACCTTC. The genes are TRBV20-1 and TRBJ1-2, with D unresolved. With 0 bases removed from V and 4 bases from J, the gap between germline ends came to 3 bases. This CDR3 contains 11 residues. CDR1 and CDR2 from the germline V gene are DFQATT and SNEGSKA (reference sequence).

The table lists this clonotype with a few counts. The rearrangement joins TRBV4-1 to TRBJ2-7, with 10 positions matching TRBD2. CDR1 and CDR2 from the germline V gene are MGHRA and YSYEKL. The ends lost 4 bases at V and 5 bases at J; junction bases unmatched: 2. The CDR3 runs 13 residues. CDR3 amino acids: CASSLGTSDEQYF. In DNA, the CDR3 is TGCGCCAGCAGCCTCGGGACTAGCGACGAGCAGTACTTC.